These 17 T cell receptor beta chains were all obtained from the same sample, sequenced in a study of patients and donors after allogeneic stem cell transplantation. TCRdb passed the RT-PCR reads through MiXCR, listing each CDR3 protein once. Of 90,000 to 130,000 distinct CDR3 sequences in the sample, 35% were seen once. Material for sequencing was blood, either unsorted or a sorted T cell fraction (not recorded which). These receptor sequences come from a human donor who was either an allogeneic HSCT recipient or a stem cell or donor lymphocyte infusion donor (not recorded which). It is not recorded whose cells these are; they may come from a transplant donor.

A note on this clonotype: Likely a read error: the CDR3 ends without its conserved phenylalanine or tryptophan. This sequence joins TRBV2 and TRBJ1-4; TRBD1 matches 8 bases. Trimming removed 5 bases from V and 3 bases from J; junction bases left unmatched: 2. Germline CDR1 SNHLY, CDR2 FYNNEI. The CDR3 has 14 amino acids. The CDR3 DNA reads TGTGCCAGCAGTCGGGACAGGTCTAATGAAAAACTGTTTTTA. Residues: CASSRDRSNEKLFL.

Here the CDR3 DNA reads TGTGCCAGCTCACCCCAGACAGGAGGATACACTGAAGCTTTCTTT. Translation gives CASSPQTGGYTEAFF. The gene calls are TRBV18 and TRBJ1-1, with D possibly TRBD1 on 6 matching bases. CDR3 length equals 15 residues. Germline V gene data show CDR1 as KGHSH and CDR2 as LQKENI. The ends were cut back, 3 bases at V and 3 bases at J, with 14 bases in the middle.

This chain joins TRBV29-1 and TRBJ2-3; D ambiguous. This CDR3 is 10 amino acids long. The ends were cut back, 4 bases at V and 7 bases at J, with 6 bases in the middle. CDR1 SQVTM and CDR2 ANQGSEA come from the germline V gene. As DNA, the CDR3 is TGCAGCGTTGGGGATAATACGCAGTATTTT. It translates to CSVGDNTQYF.

The V call is TRBV3-1, the J call TRBJ1-5; tentatively, D is TRBD1 (6 bases). Trimming removed 1 base at V and 4 bases at J, with 11 bases between. The CDR3 consists of 15 residues. Per germline, CDR1 LGHDT and CDR2 YNNKEL (reference sequence). The CDR3, as DNA: TGTGCCAGCAGCCAAGGTCAGGGGCGAAATCAGCCCCAGCATTTT. Translated, it gives CASSQGQGRNQPQHF.

This clonotype was seen a handful of times. The J gene is TRBJ1-4, the V gene TRBV7-6, with D unclear. V lost 5 bases and J 11 bases, leaving 18 bases between the germline ends. This CDR3 region has 14 residues. From germline, CDR1 is SGHVS and CDR2 FNYEAQ. The CDR3, as DNA: TGTGCCAGCAGCCGGCTGGGTTACATCGGGAAACTGTTTTTT. Protein: CASSRLGYIGKLFF.

This clonotype was recorded a few times. V is TRBV7-2 and J is TRBJ1-5; D ambiguous. This CDR3 spans 13 amino acids. The V gene lost 6 bases and the J gene lost 0 bases, with 6 bases spanning the gap. Per the germline V gene, CDR1 is SGHTA and CDR2 is FQGNSA. Here the CDR3 DNA reads TGTGCCAGCAGACTGCATAGCAATCAGCCCCAGCATTTT. Translating gives CASRLHSNQPQHF.

The rearrangement links TRBV29-1 to TRBJ2-1, with D perhaps TRBD1 or TRBD2 (6 bases each). Deletions cut 4 bases from V and 1 base from J, with 11 bases between. The CDR3 consists of 14 residues. CDR1 is SQVTM, CDR2 ANQGSEA, per germline. Here the CDR3 DNA reads TGCAGCGTTGCGTCGGGGGCTTCCTACAATGAGCAGTTCTTC. Translating it yields CSVASGASYNEQFF.

This sequence joins TRBV20-1 and TRBJ1-2; D is uncertain. The CDR3 length is 13 residues. Germline assignment: CDR1 DFQATT and CDR2 SNEGSKA (reference sequence). Trimming removed 7 bases from V and 5 bases from J, with 17 bases in between. CDR3 nucleotide sequence: TGCAGTGAATCGCCGACTAGACTTTATGGCTACACCTTC. Translated: CSESPTRLYGYTF.

This clonotype was recorded a few times. The chain recombines TRBV6-5 with TRBJ2-5, with 7 bases matching TRBD2. The V gene's germline CDR1 is MNHEY and CDR2 SVGAGI. V lost 7 bases to trimming and J lost 2 bases; unmatched junction nucleotides: 4. The CDR3 totals 13 residues. The DNA of the CDR3 is TGTGCCAGCACAAACGGGGGGCAAGAGACCCAGTACTTC. Encoded protein: CASTNGGQETQYF.

This clonotype occurred a few times. This chain connects TRBV15 to TRBJ2-6; D perhaps matches TRBD2 (5 bases). This CDR3 region has 17 residues. The V gene's germline CDR1 is LNHNV and CDR2 YYDKDF (reference sequence). V lost 0 bases and J 0 bases, leaving 9 bases between the germline ends. CDR3 bases: TGTGCCACCAGCAGAGATGGACTTTCCTCTGGGGCCAACGTCCTGACTTTC. This sequence encodes CATSRDGLSSGANVLTF.

Worth noting for this clonotype: The CDR3 end shows no conserved phenylalanine or tryptophan, and so a read error is likely. The CDR3 nucleotides read TGCAGCGTGGCGACGGGGGGAGGCAATCAGCCCCAGCATTTG. This encodes CSVATGGGNQPQHL. V is TRBV29-1 and J is TRBJ1-5, with D possibly being TRBD1 (5 bases). Looked up from germline, CDR1 is SQVTM and CDR2 is ANQGSEA. This CDR3 spans 14 amino acids. The ends were cut back, 6 bases at V and 2 bases at J, with 14 bases in the middle.

J is TRBJ2-1 and V is TRBV6-1, with D unclear. This CDR3 contains 11 residues. V lost 4 bases, J lost 11 bases, and 9 bases lay in between. The germline gives CDR1 MNHNS, CDR2 SASEGT. DNA for the CDR3: TGTGCCAGCAGTGCATCGGACCAGCAGTTCTTC. It yields the protein CASSASDQQFF.

This clonotype has a handful of counts. The rearrangement uses TRBV7-2 and TRBJ1-6; possible D gene TRBD1, 5 bases. The ends were cut back, 2 bases at V and 5 bases at J, with 7 bases in the middle. CDR1 is SGHTA, CDR2 FQGNSA, per germline. The CDR3 spans 14 residues. This CDR3 reads CASSLIGDNSPLHF. CDR3 bases: TGTGCCAGCAGCTTAATAGGGGATAATTCACCCCTCCACTTT.

The rearrangement joins TRBV3-1 to TRBJ1-2; the D is unclear. Germline CDR1 LGHDT, CDR2 YNNKEL (reference sequence). The CDR3 runs to 13 residues. The germline V and J ends were trimmed by 0 bases and 8 bases, with 10 bases remaining between them. CDR3 in amino acids: CASSQDVGPGYTF. Here the CDR3 DNA reads TGTGCCAGCAGCCAAGATGTTGGTCCGGGCTACACCTTC.

Relative to its sample, this clonotype is medium-sized. This chain connects TRBV18 to TRBJ1-2; D ambiguous. The CDR3 extends over 13 amino acids. Trimming removed 8 bases from V and 8 bases from J, with 18 bases in between. Germline CDR1 reads KGHSH; CDR2 reads LQKENI. This chain's CDR3 is CASTSDPRGGYTF. CDR3 DNA sequence: TGTGCCAGCACCTCGGACCCTCGAGGCGGCTACACCTTC.

The table lists this clonotype with a few counts. The chain joins TRBV20-1 to TRBJ1-2, with unresolved D. The germline gives CDR1 DFQATT, CDR2 SNEGSKA (reference sequence). Trimming pared 0 bases from V and 1 base from J, leaving 6 bases between. The CDR3 sequence is 13 residues long. CDR3 DNA sequence: TGCAGTGCTAGAGAACTTGATAACTATGGCTACACCTTC. As protein: CSARELDNYGYTF.

This clonotype was observed a few times. V usage is TRBV20-1 and J usage is TRBJ2-7, with a weak D call TRBD1 (6 bases). The V gene lost 5 bases and the J gene lost 2 bases, with 13 bases spanning the gap. CDR3 length equals 13 residues. CDR1 DFQATT and CDR2 SNEGSKA come from the germline V gene (reference sequence). This CDR3 reads CSARQVGAYEQYF. The CDR3 region has the DNA TGCAGTGCTCGACAGGTCGGCGCCTACGAGCAGTACTTC.